These 30 T cell receptor beta chains were all obtained from the same sample, sequenced in a study of tumor-infiltrating lymphocytes in primary liver carcinoma. Unsorted whole blood yielded blood RNA, and germline DNA was extracted as well. cDNA specific to TCR beta was made from 500 ng of total RNA, with a constant-region primer employed for priming. Employing slightly modified ARM-PCR, three nested multiplex PCR rounds were run, and these gave rise to the TCR beta libraries. Rounds one and two of PCR, each of around 11 cycles, were primed with TRBV1-TRBV30 forward primers and a C-beta reverse primer. Each CDR3 protein gets one entry after TCRdb re-called the multiplex PCR reads with MiXCR. The repertoire holds almost 200,000 distinct CDR3 sequences, less than 70% seen once, with roughly 7% in the top ten. The sequenced material came from peripheral blood. The receptor set was obtained from a woman aged 55-69 years with primary liver carcinoma and hepatitis B virus infection.

A note on this clonotype: A single base separates this from a much larger clone, so it may be a read error. Lacking the conserved final phenylalanine or tryptophan, this CDR3 likely reflects a read error. The rearrangement joins TRBV6-5 to TRBJ2-1; D may be TRBD2 (6 bases). The CDR3 loop spans 15 amino acids. The germline CDR1 and CDR2 sequences are MNHEY and SVGAGI. V shed 5 bases and J shed 0 bases, with 11 bases lying between them. This CDR3 is CASSPSVSSYNEQFY. In DNA, the CDR3 is TGTGCCAGCAGTCCTAGCGTCTCCTCCTACAATGAGCAGTTCTAC.

A note on this clonotype: A much larger clone sits a single nucleotide away, making a read error possible. The chain combines TRBV5-6 with TRBJ1-2, with 8 bases that match TRBD1. Germline loops: CDR1 SGHDT, CDR2 YYEEEE. The CDR3 has 15 residues. The CDR3 bases are TGTGCCAGCAGCTGGGGGACAGGCCTGAGGCGAGGCTACATCTTC. Amino acids: CASSWGTGLRRGYIF. Based on the CDR3 plus reference TRBV5-6 and TRBJ1-2, the full variable domain is DAGVTQSPTHLIKTRGQQVTLRCSPKSGHDTVSWYQQALGQGPQFIFQYYEEEERQRGNFPDRFSGHQFPNYSSELNVNALLLGDSALYLCASSWGTGLRRGYIFGSGTRLTVV.

Worth noting for this clonotype: Being one base from a much bigger clone, this may be a read error. The chain is built from TRBV14 and TRBJ2-2, with D possibly being TRBD1 (6 bases). This CDR3 has 18 amino acids. Germline CDR1 and CDR2: SGHDN and FVKESK. DNA of the CDR3: TGTGTCAGCAGCCTCGGGACAAAAACAACCTTGAACACCGGGGAGCTGTTTTTT. Its protein is CVSSLGTKTTLNTGELFF.

A word on this clonotype: The conserved closing phenylalanine or tryptophan is absent in this CDR3, likely reflecting a read error. V usage is TRBV11-2 and J usage is TRBJ2-5; a weak D match, TRBD2 (6 bases). This CDR3 contains 13 residues. Germline V gene data show CDR1 as SGHAT and CDR2 as FQNNGV. The CDR3 is CASTMGEAETQYS. The CDR3, as DNA: TGTGCCAGCACCATGGGGGAGGCGGAGACTCAGTACTCC.

This clonotype appeared a few times. CDR3 nucleotide sequence: TGCGCCAGCAGCCAAGAGGCGGCTACCACAGATACGCAGTATTTT. Its protein is CASSQEAATTDTQYF. The chain uses TRBV4-1 and TRBJ2-3; no clear D gene. Per the germline V gene, CDR1 is MGHRA and CDR2 is YSYEKL. CDR3 size: 15 residues. The V and J ends lost 0 bases and 2 bases respectively, with 9 bases between them.

Points on this clonotype: The junction differs from germline at one of its ends, possibly a read error. The chain links TRBV20-1 to TRBJ2-7; D is ambiguous. CDR1 and CDR2 (germline): DFQATT, SNEGSKA (reference sequence). The CDR3 consists of 13 residues. The CDR3 here is CSASSPGSYEHYF. The CDR3 DNA follows: TGCAGTGCTAGTAGTCCGGGCAGCTACGAGCATTACTTC.

With regard to this clonotype: An end of the junction differs from the germline gene, which may be a read error. The chain employs TRBV11-2 and TRBJ2-2, with TRBD2 matching 14 bases. CDR1 and CDR2 from the germline V gene are SGHAT and FQNNGV. The CDR3 is 18 residues long. The CDR3 is CTSSLWVGTSGGPGELFF. The CDR3 coding sequence is TGTACCAGCAGCTTATGGGTGGGGACTAGCGGGGGCCCCGGGGAGCTGTTTTTC.

This clonotype was seen repeatedly, ten times or more. This chain connects TRBV12-3 or TRBV12-4 to TRBJ2-7; the match to TRBD2 covers 10 bases. J lost 2 bases, V lost 7 bases, and 5 bases had no gene match. The CDR3 is made up of 14 amino acids. CDR3 sequence (DNA): TGTGCCAGCACCGTAGCGGGAGGCCCCTACGAGCAGTACTTC. This encodes CASTVAGGPYEQYF.

The rearrangement joins TRBV7-3 to TRBJ2-1, with 13 bases lining up with TRBD2. This CDR3 region has 18 residues. The V gene end was trimmed by 1 base and the J gene end by 6 bases; junction bases not matched to a gene: 9. CDR1 and CDR2 (germline): SGHTA, FQGTGA. The DNA of the CDR3 is TGTGCCAGCAGCTTAATAGCGGGGGGACTAGCGGGAATCAATGAGCAGTTCTTC. This gives the protein CASSLIAGGLAGINEQFF.

This clonotype was recorded only once. The junction departs from germline at one end; a sequencing error may be responsible. The DNA of the CDR3 is TGTGACAGCAGCTCCGTTGGGACAGGCTCCTACAATGAGCAGTTCTTC. Protein: CDSSSVGTGSYNEQFF. The gene calls are TRBV11-1 and TRBJ2-1, with 8 positions matching TRBD1. The CDR3 sequence is 16 residues long. From germline, CDR1 is SGHAT and CDR2 FQDESV (reference sequence).

As concerns this clonotype: A junction boundary mismatches the germline segment, possibly from a read error. Here the CDR3 DNA reads TGTACCAGCAGCGACCAAATACTAGCGTTCTTT. This gives the protein CTSSDQILAFF. The chain is built from TRBV11-2 and TRBJ1-1, with D hard to call. The CDR3 has 11 residues. The germline CDR1 and CDR2 sequences are SGHAT and FQNNGV.

J is TRBJ2-5 and V is TRBV18; TRBD2 is a possible D gene (6 bases). V shed 3 bases and J shed 11 bases, with 19 bases lying between them. Germline V gives CDR1 KGHSH, CDR2 LQKENI. The CDR3 is 14 residues long. The CDR3 coding sequence is TGTGCCAGCTCACCTTCGGCGGGGTACAATGAGCAGTACTTC. Its protein is CASSPSAGYNEQYF.

As to this clonotype: The junction does not match germline at one end; this may be a read error. The rearrangement links TRBV5-4 to TRBJ2-3, with 8 bases identical to TRBD2. Germline values: CDR1 SGHNT, CDR2 YYREEE (reference sequence). CDR3 length: 15 residues. CDR3 residues: CVSSLRREVGDTQYF. The CDR3 nucleotides read TGTGTCAGCAGCTTGCGGCGGGAGGTAGGAGATACGCAGTATTTT. Combining the CDR3 with reference TRBV5-4 and TRBJ2-3 gives the whole variable domain ETGVTQSPTHLIKTRGQQVTLRCSSQSGHNTVSWYQQALGQGPQFIFQYYREEENGRGNFPPRFSGLQFPNYSSELNVNALELDDSALYLCVSSLRREVGDTQYFGPGTRLTVL.

In this sample, this clonotype turned up many times. The chain couples TRBV5-5 to TRBJ2-1, with 11 nucleotides matching TRBD2. The germline V gene has CDR1 SGHKS and CDR2 YYEKEE (reference sequence). The CDR3 runs to 16 residues. The junction had 6 bases not matched to a gene; V was cut back by 5 bases and J by 2 bases. CDR3 in amino acids: CASRSGLAETYNEQFF. The CDR3 bases are TGTGCCAGCAGGTCGGGACTAGCGGAAACCTACAATGAGCAGTTCTTC.

This clonotype was counted a few times. One end of the junction is discordant with germline, which a read error may explain. The V and J genes are TRBV25-1 and TRBJ2-5; tentatively, D is TRBD2 (6 bases). Per the germline V gene, CDR1 is MGHDK and CDR2 is SYGVNS. The CDR3 runs to 15 residues. The CDR3 DNA follows: TGTGCTAGCAGTGAATCCATCGGGAGTGGAGAGACCCAGTACTTC. It codes for CASSESIGSGETQYF.

This clonotype was recorded a few times. This chain links TRBV4-1 with TRBJ1-1, with TRBD1 identical over 7 bases. V shed 4 bases, J shed 6 bases, and the junction held 11 bases outside the gene matches. Germline CDR1 is MGHRA and CDR2 is YSYEKL. The CDR3 runs to 15 residues. The CDR3 region has the DNA TGCGCCAGCAGCCGAATCTCAGGGGGAGGAGCTGAAGCTTTCTTT. This codes for CASSRISGGGAEAFF.

Note on this clonotype: A clone one base away is much larger, so this may be a read error. The chain recombines TRBV6-6 with TRBJ1-1; no reliable D call. The CDR3 consists of 13 residues. Trimming removed 2 bases at V and 7 bases at J, with 11 bases between. Germline V gives CDR1 MNHNY, CDR2 SVGAGI (reference sequence). The CDR3 region has the DNA TGTGCCAGCAGTTACCAGGACGGCATTGAAGCTTTCTTT. This encodes CASSYQDGIEAFF.

As concerns this clonotype: A much larger clone sits a single nucleotide away, making a read error possible. The gene calls are TRBV5-1 and TRBJ2-7; D ambiguous. The CDR3 sequence is 15 residues long. Germline V gene lookup returns CDR1 SGHRS and CDR2 YFSETQ. CDR3 loop: CASSLDSQSSHEQYF. CDR3 sequence (DNA): TGCGCCAGCAGCTTGGATTCTCAGAGCTCCCACGAGCAGTACTTC.

This clonotype was seen at least ten times. The V gene is TRBV6-5, the J gene TRBJ1-2; tentatively, D is TRBD1 (5 bases). The ends were cut back, 6 bases at V and 10 bases at J, with 18 bases in the middle. This CDR3 spans 13 amino acids. Germline CDR1 reads MNHEY; CDR2 reads SVGAGI. CDR3: CASSRGTGRDYTF. DNA for the CDR3: TGTGCCAGCAGCCGAGGGACGGGACGAGACTACACCTTC.

This clonotype was found many times. The rearrangement uses TRBV29-1 and TRBJ2-1; 8 bases map to TRBD1. This CDR3 has 16 amino acids. Looked up from germline, CDR1 is SQVTM and CDR2 is ANQGSEA. Trimming cost V 4 bases and J 7 bases; bases outside gene matches: 15. The DNA for the CDR3 is TGCAGCGTTGTGGGGCCCAGGGGGCGATCGAATAATGAGCAGTTCTTC. This translates into CSVVGPRGRSNNEQFF.

The chain joins TRBV4-1 to TRBJ1-1, with 8 nucleotides matching TRBD1. The CDR3 totals 17 residues. V shed 10 bases, J shed 5 bases, and the junction held 21 bases outside the gene matches. Germline V gene lookup returns CDR1 MGHRA and CDR2 YSYEKL. CDR3 loop: CANRQASTGGMGTEAFF. The CDR3 nucleotides read TGCGCCAACAGACAAGCGTCCACAGGGGGTATGGGTACTGAAGCTTTCTTT.

V is TRBV7-8 and J is TRBJ2-3; 9 nucleotides match TRBD2. CDR3 length: 16 residues. V dropped 7 bases and J dropped 3; count of bases not matched to a gene: 11. Germline V gene data show CDR1 as SGHVS and CDR2 as FQNEAQ. CDR3 nucleotides: TGTGCCAGCACCGGGACTAGCAGCACTCGGACAGATACGCAGTATTTT. It translates to CASTGTSSTRTDTQYF.

With respect to this clonotype: A much more abundant neighbour one base away suggests this may be a read error. The J gene is TRBJ1-1, the V gene TRBV4-1; the match to TRBD1 covers 10 bases. Germline lookup yields CDR1 MGHRA and CDR2 YSYEKL. The length of the CDR3 is 14 residues. J was trimmed by 6 bases and V by 5 bases; bases with no gene match: 6. CDR3 in DNA: TGCGCCAGCAGCTCCTTGACAGGGGGCTCTGAAGCTTTCTTT. This encodes CASSSLTGGSEAFF.

This clonotype has only a few counts. The chain couples TRBV7-3 to TRBJ2-3; D is unresolved. The CDR3 consists of 15 residues. From germline, CDR1 is SGHTA and CDR2 FQGTGA. Trimming took 2 bases from V and 1 from J, leaving 10 bases between them. CDR3 nucleotide sequence: TGTGCCAGCAGCTTATCCGAGAGCGGCACAGATACGCAGTATTTT. It encodes CASSLSESGTDTQYF.

This clonotype was recorded only once. CDR3 loop: CATSRVRLADYNEQFF. The CDR3 DNA is TGTGCCACCAGCAGAGTTCGACTAGCGGACTACAATGAGCAGTTCTTC. V and J are TRBV15 and TRBJ2-1; 9 bases map to TRBD2. Germline CDR1 reads LNHNV; CDR2 reads YYDKDF (reference sequence). The CDR3 contains 16 residues. Unmatched junction bases numbered 4, after V lost 1 base and J lost 3 bases.

Points on this clonotype: A much larger clone is a single base away; this may be a read error. The V call is TRBV4-1, the J call TRBJ1-4; no clear D. Germline-derived CDR1 and CDR2 are MGHRA and YSYEKL. This CDR3 is built from 14 residues. The CDR3 DNA follows: TGCGCCAGCAGCCAAGAAAGAACTAATGAAAAACTGTTGTTT. It is translated as CASSQERTNEKLLF.

The table lists this clonotype with a few counts. The gene calls are TRBV7-9 and TRBJ2-7, with D perhaps being TRBD1 or TRBD2 (5 bases each). This CDR3 comprises 15 residues. Trimming took 3 bases from V and 6 from J, leaving 18 bases between them. Germline loops: CDR1 SEHNR, CDR2 FQNEAQ (reference sequence). This CDR3 reads CASSFHRDPTVEQYF. The CDR3 DNA sequence: TGTGCCAGCAGCTTTCACCGGGACCCCACGGTCGAGCAGTACTTC.

This clonotype appeared once. The V gene is TRBV25-1, the J gene TRBJ2-1; weak D call: TRBD1 (6 bases). From germline, CDR1 is MGHDK and CDR2 SYGVNS. There are 15 residues in the CDR3. The germline V and J ends were trimmed by 2 bases and 5 bases, with 13 bases remaining between them. CDR3 DNA sequence: TGTGCCAGCAGTGAAGTGGACAGAGTCAACAATGAGCAGTTCTTC. Translated, it gives CASSEVDRVNNEQFF.

For this clonotype: This may stem from a read error, because a much larger clone lies one nucleotide away. The chain combines TRBV12-3 or TRBV12-4 with TRBJ1-5; no definite D call. This CDR3 region has 12 residues. CDR3 coding DNA: TGTGCCGGCAGTTTAAACGTTCAGCCCCAGCATTTT. Protein sequence: CAGSLNVQPQHF.

Concerning this clonotype: This may come from a read error, since a much larger clone is one base off. V and J are TRBV11-2 and TRBJ1-4, with D perhaps matching TRBD1 (6 bases). The germline V gene encodes CDR1 SGHAT and CDR2 FQNNGV. The CDR3 has 16 residues. Here the CDR3 DNA reads TGTGCCAGCAGCTTAGGTCTCAGGGGCCGGGATGAAGAACTGTTTTTT. It encodes CASSLGLRGRDEELFF.